A selection of T cell receptor beta chains follows, all from one sample in a study of T-cell reconstitution after alpha-beta-depleted transplantation in children. TCRdb reprocessed the PCR reads via MiXCR and lists one record per CDR3 protein. The sample lists some 200,000 distinct CDR3 sequences, under 9.5% occurring once. The sequences come from PBMCs from the stem cell graft donor, collected from the stem cell graft. The receptors stem from a human donor who donated a stem cell graft to a child with acute lymphoblastic leukemia. The CDR3 runs from the conserved cysteine through the conserved F or W. Some rows have no size entry. The others give once, few or many, or a class for an expanded clone.

>TRBV5-1|.
CASSPLMTGSNYEQYF
>TRBV11-2|.
CASSLKGGEYYEQYF
>TRBV15|many
CATSRGTEQETQYF
>TRBV5-1|.
CASSFETGIGEQFF
>TRBV12-3/TRBV12-4|.
CASSFTGMGGNTIYF
>TRBV5-1|many
CASSLSWDRGNTIYF
>TRBV12-3/TRBV12-4|.
CASSLEENQPQHF
>TRBV28|many
CASSSALSTDTQYF
>TRBV7-9|many
CASSPPGTEAFF
>TRBV5-1|few
CASSESGTTYEQYF
>TRBV7-2|few
CASSIAGTAYNEQFF
>TRBV12-3/TRBV12-4|few
CASSLQGLNQPQHF
>TRBV10-3|.
CAIRVRPTYEQYF
>TRBV7-2|.
CASSPPGLPEYGEQFF
>TRBV3-1|many
CASSQNSAEQYF
>TRBV28|.
CASTPQGRGTEAFF
>TRBV5-1|.
CASSLGGPPSTDTQYF
>TRBV29-1|.
CSVGFGANVLTF
>TRBV5-1|many
CASKQESTQYF
>TRBV6-5|medium-sized
CASSPGTPRDTQYF
>TRBV7-2|few
CASSLRAGYTF
>TRBV20-1|few
CSAAVGTSGLEQFF
>TRBV29-1|many
CSVKSNTGELFF
>TRBV7-9|few
CASSHGLAQETQYF
>TRBV7-2|few
CASSQPPNNQPQHF
>TRBV9|.
CASVGRGAPLGEQFF
>TRBV27|many
CASSFQGLSTDTQYF
>TRBV27|many
CASSLAGNYGYTF
>TRBV10-3|many
CAISDGFRTGELFF
>TRBV5-1|many
CASSLAGREADTQYF
>TRBV5-1|few
CASSVEVGGEAFF
>TRBV5-1|.
CASSLNPGGVTYEQYF
>TRBV7-9|.
CASTNPAQMINTGELFF
>TRBV7-6|many
CASSFGTEETQYF
>TRBV12-3/TRBV12-4|few
CASSSQGSSTEAFF
>TRBV6-1|few
CASSIWGQGNTEAFF
>TRBV27|many
CASRYRGLSPLHF
>TRBV4-1|many
CASSQGRTGLNEAFF
>TRBV6-1|many
CASRKSGESYEQYF
>TRBV20-1|few
CSAKIGGETQYF
>TRBV6-5|many
CASGGGLTYEQYF
>TRBV6-1|.
CATPHPSGGRTGELFF
>TRBV20-1|many
CSARDNRGNSEAFF
>TRBV4-3|many
CASSQDSARNTEAFF
>TRBV7-2|once
CASSLNPSGLAFPVEQFF
>TRBV25-1|.
CASSPAGGFTGELFF